The T cell receptor beta chain described here comes from a study of cytomegalovirus exposure and HLA in healthy donors. Study context: Prior work identified under 130 million unique TCR beta sequences in approximately 180 million T cells.

CDR1 SNHLY and CDR2 FYNNEI come from the germline V gene. V shed 6 bases, J shed 3 bases, and the junction held 4 bases outside the gene matches. The CDR3 has 14 residues. Only a few counts were recorded for this clone. Its antigen is not identified. Primers included in the PCR were 60 Vbeta and 13 Jbeta primers. Produced via immunoSEQ multiplex PCR; TCRdb's table is partial and in-frame only. In the table there are approximately 160,000 clones, 80% of which are singletons. The donors (healthy individuals) were bone marrow donors. Study-wide findings and caveats: At a 0.05 false discovery rate, a later analysis found around 15,000 TCR beta sequences to be associated with HLA alleles. Relative to the roughly 640-donor mean, N-insertions were reportedly fewer in an Asian-associated ancestry cluster in a later analysis.

This rearrangement joins TRBV2 to TRBJ2-5; TRBD2 matches 10 bases. This TCR derives from a woman in her fifties or sixties in good health and CMV-seropositive. The sample comprised PBMCs. The CDR3 DNA sequence: TGTGCCAGCAGCGCCGGACTAGCGGAAGAGACCCAGTACTTC. It codes for CASSAGLAEETQYF.